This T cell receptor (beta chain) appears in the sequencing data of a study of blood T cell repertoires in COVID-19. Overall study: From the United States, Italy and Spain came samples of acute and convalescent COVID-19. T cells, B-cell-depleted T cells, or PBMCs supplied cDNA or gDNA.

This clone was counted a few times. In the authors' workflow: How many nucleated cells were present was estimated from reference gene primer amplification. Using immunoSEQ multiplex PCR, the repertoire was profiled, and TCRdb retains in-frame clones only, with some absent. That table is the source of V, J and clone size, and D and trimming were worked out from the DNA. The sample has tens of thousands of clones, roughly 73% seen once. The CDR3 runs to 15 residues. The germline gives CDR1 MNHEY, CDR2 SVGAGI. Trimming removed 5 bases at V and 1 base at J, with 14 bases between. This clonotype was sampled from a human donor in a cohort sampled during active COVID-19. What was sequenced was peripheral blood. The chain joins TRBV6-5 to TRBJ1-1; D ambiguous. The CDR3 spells CASSKGGRKNTEAFF. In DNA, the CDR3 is TGTGCCAGCAGTAAGGGAGGACGTAAGAACACTGAAGCTTTCTTT.